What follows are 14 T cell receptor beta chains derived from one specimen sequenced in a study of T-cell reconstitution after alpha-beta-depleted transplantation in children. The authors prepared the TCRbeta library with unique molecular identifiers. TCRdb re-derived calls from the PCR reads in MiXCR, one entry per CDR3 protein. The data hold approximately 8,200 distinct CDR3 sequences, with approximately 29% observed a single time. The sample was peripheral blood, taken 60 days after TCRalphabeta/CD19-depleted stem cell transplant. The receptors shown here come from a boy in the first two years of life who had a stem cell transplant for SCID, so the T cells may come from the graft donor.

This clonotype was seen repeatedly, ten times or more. The DNA of the CDR3 is TGTGCCAGCGTTTGGGGACTCTCCTATAATTCACCCCTCCACTTT. Its protein is CASVWGLSYNSPLHF. The chain links TRBV6-5 to TRBJ1-6; weak D call: TRBD1 (5 bases). The germline CDR1 and CDR2 sequences are MNHEY and SVGAGI. The length of the CDR3 is 15 residues. Trimming stripped 8 bases from V and 0 bases from J, with 11 bases between.

The CDR3 here is CASSQQGPREHYNEQFF. The CDR3 coding sequence is TGTGCCAGCAGCCAGCAGGGCCCTCGGGAACACTACAATGAGCAGTTCTTC. The chain recombines TRBV3-1 with TRBJ2-1, with D possibly called TRBD1 or TRBD2 (5 bases each). The ends were cut back, 3 bases at V and 3 bases at J, with 18 bases in the middle. The CDR3 consists of 17 residues. The germline V gene has CDR1 LGHDT and CDR2 YNNKEL (reference sequence).

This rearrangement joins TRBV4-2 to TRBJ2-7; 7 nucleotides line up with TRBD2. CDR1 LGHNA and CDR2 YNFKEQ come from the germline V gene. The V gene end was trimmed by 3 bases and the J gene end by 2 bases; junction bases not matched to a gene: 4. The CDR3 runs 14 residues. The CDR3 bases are TGTGCCAGCAGCCACCCTAGCGGTCCCTACGAGCAGTACTTC. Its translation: CASSHPSGPYEQYF.

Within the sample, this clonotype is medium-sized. CDR3 residues: CASSHEDRYSYEQYF. DNA for the CDR3: TGCGCCAGCAGCCACGAGGACAGGTACTCCTACGAGCAGTACTTC. The J gene is TRBJ2-7, the V gene TRBV4-1; 7 nucleotides align to TRBD1. The J segment lost 0 bases and the V segment lost 3 bases, leaving 5 bases of the junction unmatched. The CDR3 totals 15 residues. Germline lookup yields CDR1 MGHRA and CDR2 YSYEKL.

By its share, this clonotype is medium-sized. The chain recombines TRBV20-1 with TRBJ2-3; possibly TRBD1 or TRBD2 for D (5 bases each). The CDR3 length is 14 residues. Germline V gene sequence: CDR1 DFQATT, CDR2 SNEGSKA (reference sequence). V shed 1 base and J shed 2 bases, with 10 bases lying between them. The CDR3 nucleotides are TGCAGTGCTAGAGTACAGGACTCCACAGATACGCAGTATTTT. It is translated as CSARVQDSTDTQYF.

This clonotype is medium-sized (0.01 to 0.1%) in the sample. DNA for the CDR3: TGTGCCAGCAGTGAAGTAGCCGGACAGGGTGGATATGGCTACACCTTC. Its protein is CASSEVAGQGGYGYTF. The J gene is TRBJ1-2, the V gene TRBV2; 8 bases are a match to TRBD1. The CDR3 totals 16 residues. Germline assignment: CDR1 SNHLY and CDR2 FYNNEI. The V segment lost 1 base and the J segment 5 bases; nucleotides outside the gene matches: 9. The full variable domain, completed using reference TRBV2 and TRBJ1-2, is EPEVTQTPSHQVTQMGQEVILRCVPISNHLYFYWYRQILGQKVEFLVSFYNNEISEKSEIFDDQFSVERPDGSNFTLKIRSTKLEDSAMYFCASSEVAGQGGYGYTFGSGTRLTVV.

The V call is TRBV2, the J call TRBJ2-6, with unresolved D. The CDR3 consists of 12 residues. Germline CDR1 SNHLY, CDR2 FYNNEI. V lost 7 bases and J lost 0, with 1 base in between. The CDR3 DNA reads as TGTGCCAGCACCTCTGGGGCCAACGTCCTGACTTTC. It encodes CASTSGANVLTF.

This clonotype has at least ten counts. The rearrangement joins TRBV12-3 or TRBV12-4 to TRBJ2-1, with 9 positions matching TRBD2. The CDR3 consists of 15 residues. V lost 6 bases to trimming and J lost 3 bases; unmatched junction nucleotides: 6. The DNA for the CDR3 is TGTGCCAGCAGGTCCGGGACTAGCTTCTACAATGAGCAGTTCTTC. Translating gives CASRSGTSFYNEQFF.

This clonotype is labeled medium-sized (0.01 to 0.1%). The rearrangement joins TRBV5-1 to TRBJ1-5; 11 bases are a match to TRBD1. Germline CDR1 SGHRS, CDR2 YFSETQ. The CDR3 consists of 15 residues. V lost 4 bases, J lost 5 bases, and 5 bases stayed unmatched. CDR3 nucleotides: TGCGCCAGCAGCGCCTCGGGACAGGGGGATCAGCCCCAGCATTTT. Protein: CASSASGQGDQPQHF.

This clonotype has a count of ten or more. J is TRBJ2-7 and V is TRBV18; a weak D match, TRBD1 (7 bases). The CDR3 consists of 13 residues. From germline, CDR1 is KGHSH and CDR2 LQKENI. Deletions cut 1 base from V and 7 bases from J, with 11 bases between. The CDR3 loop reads CASSPQGAGEQYF. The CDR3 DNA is TGTGCCAGCTCACCACAGGGGGCGGGGGAGCAGTACTTC. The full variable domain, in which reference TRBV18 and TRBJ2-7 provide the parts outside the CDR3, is NAGVMQNPRHLVRRRGQEARLRCSPMKGHSHVYWYRQLPEEGLKFMVYLQKENIIDESGMPKERFSAEFPKEGPSILRIQQVVRGDSAAYFCASSPQGAGEQYFGPGTRLTVT.

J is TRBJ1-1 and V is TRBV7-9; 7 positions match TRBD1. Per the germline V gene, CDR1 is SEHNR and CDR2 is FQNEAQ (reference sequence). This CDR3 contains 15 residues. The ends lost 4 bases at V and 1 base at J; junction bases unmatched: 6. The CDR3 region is CASSSRTGENTEAFF. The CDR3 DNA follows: TGTGCCAGCAGCTCCCGGACAGGAGAGAACACTGAAGCTTTCTTT.

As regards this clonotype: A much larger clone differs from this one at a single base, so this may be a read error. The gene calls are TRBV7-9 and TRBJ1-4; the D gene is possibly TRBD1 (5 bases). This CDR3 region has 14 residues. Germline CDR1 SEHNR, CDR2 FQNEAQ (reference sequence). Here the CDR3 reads CASSLRGNNDKLFF. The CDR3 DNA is TGTGCCAGCAGCTTAAGGGGCAATAATGATAAACTGTTTTTT.

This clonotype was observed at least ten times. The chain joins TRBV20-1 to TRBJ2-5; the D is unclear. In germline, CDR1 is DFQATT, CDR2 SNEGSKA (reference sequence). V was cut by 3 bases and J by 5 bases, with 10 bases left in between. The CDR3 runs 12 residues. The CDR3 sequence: CSARTLGETQYF. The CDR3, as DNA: TGCAGTGCTAGGACCTTGGGGGAGACCCAGTACTTC.

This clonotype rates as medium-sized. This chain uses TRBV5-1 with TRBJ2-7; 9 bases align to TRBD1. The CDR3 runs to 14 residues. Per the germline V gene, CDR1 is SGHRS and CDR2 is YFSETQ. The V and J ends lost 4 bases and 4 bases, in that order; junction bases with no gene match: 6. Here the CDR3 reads CASSALTGGYEQYF. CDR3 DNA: TGCGCCAGCAGCGCGTTGACAGGGGGGTACGAGCAGTACTTC. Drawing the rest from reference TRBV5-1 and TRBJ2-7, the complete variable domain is KAGVTQTPRYLIKTRGQQVTLSCSPISGHRSVSWYQQTPGQGLQFLFEYFSETQRNKGNFPGRFSGRQFSNSRSEMNVSTLELGDSALYLCASSALTGGYEQYFGPGTRLTVT.